Each of the 15 T cell receptor beta chains below was sequenced from the same sample in a study of cytomegalovirus exposure and HLA in healthy donors. The PCR was carried out with 60 Vbeta primers and 13 Jbeta primers. TCRdb keeps only in-frame clones here, not all; method: immunoSEQ multiplex PCR. This sample has 55,000 to 80,000 clones, with roughly 80% found just once. Sequencing was performed on PBMCs. These receptors were taken from a woman aged 25 to 39 in good health and CMV-seronegative.

The chain couples TRBV18 to TRBJ2-1, with TRBD1 matching over 9 bases. This CDR3 spans 14 amino acids. V shed 3 bases and J 9 bases; nucleotides not matched to a gene: 6. From germline, CDR1 is KGHSH and CDR2 LQKENI. The CDR3 loop reads CASSPRDRDTEQFF. Here the CDR3 DNA reads TGTGCCAGCTCACCCCGGGACAGGGATACTGAGCAGTTCTTC.

This clone appeared once. V gene TRBV28 combines with J gene TRBJ2-7; 10 bases are a match to TRBD1. This CDR3 has 15 residues. After removal of 5 bases from V and 6 bases from J, the junction contained 10 bases not matched to a gene. Per germline, CDR1 MDHEN and CDR2 SYDVKM. Here the CDR3 reads CASSGRQGAFPEQYF. The CDR3 bases are TGTGCCAGCAGTGGCCGACAGGGGGCGTTCCCCGAGCAGTACTTC.

CDR3 residues: CASSIRGIYEQYF. CDR3 in DNA: TGTGCCAGTAGTATACGGGGAATCTACGAGCAGTACTTC. The chain is built from TRBV19 and TRBJ2-7; a weak D match, TRBD2 (5 bases). The V and J ends lost 2 bases and 3 bases respectively, with 8 bases between them. Germline V gives CDR1 LNHDA, CDR2 SQIVND (reference sequence). The CDR3 loop spans 13 amino acids.

The V call is TRBV6-4, the J call TRBJ1-5, with D possibly matching TRBD1 (6 bases). The V end was cut by 1 base, the J end by 4 bases, with 8 bases between. CDR3 length equals 14 residues. Germline-derived CDR1 and CDR2 are MRHNA and SNTAGT. CDR3 loop: CASSDFRGNQPQHF. As DNA, the CDR3 is TGTGCCAGCAGTGACTTCAGGGGAAATCAGCCCCAGCATTTT.

This chain links TRBV20-1 with TRBJ2-7; the D is unclear. Germline V gene lookup returns CDR1 DFQATT and CDR2 SNEGSKA (reference sequence). Trimming stripped 1 base from V and 9 bases from J, with 10 bases between. The CDR3 has 11 amino acids. CDR3 sequence reads: CSARGSPGQYF. The CDR3 nucleotides read TGCAGTGCTAGAGGTAGCCCCGGGCAGTACTTC.

The chain recombines TRBV30 with TRBJ2-7, with D possibly matching TRBD2 (5 bases). Germline CDR1 is GTSNPN and CDR2 is SVGIG (reference sequence). This CDR3 is 13 amino acids long. With 2 bases removed from V and 3 bases from J, the gap between germline ends came to 11 bases. The CDR3 region is CAWSRGVLYEQYF. In DNA form, the CDR3 reads TGTGCCTGGAGTCGGGGAGTTCTCTACGAGCAGTACTTC.

This clone was counted between two and nine times. The chain uses TRBV6-1 and TRBJ2-7; 7 bases are shared with TRBD1. This CDR3 contains 14 residues. The germline CDR1 and CDR2 sequences are MNHNS and SASEGT. V was clipped by 2 bases and J by 3 bases; unmatched bases: 4. The CDR3 spells CASSESDRNYEQYF. CDR3 nucleotide sequence: TGTGCCAGCAGTGAATCGGACAGGAACTACGAGCAGTACTTC.

The genes are TRBV9 and TRBJ2-2, with a possible D match to TRBD2 (5 bases). CDR1 is SGDLS and CDR2 is YYNGEE in the germline V gene. The CDR3 is 14 residues long. The V gene lost 3 bases and the J gene lost 3 bases, with 9 bases spanning the gap. This CDR3 is CASSEIGDTGELFF. The CDR3 coding sequence is TGTGCCAGCAGCGAGATCGGGGACACCGGGGAGCTGTTTTTT.

The chain uses TRBV25-1 and TRBJ1-4; TRBD1 matches 10 bases. V shed 6 bases, J shed 6 bases, and the junction held 1 base outside the gene matches. Germline lookup yields CDR1 MGHDK and CDR2 SYGVNS. The CDR3 has 13 residues. The CDR3 loop reads CASRGQGYEKLFF. The CDR3 region has the DNA TGTGCCAGCAGGGGACAGGGGTATGAAAAACTGTTTTTT.

This chain uses TRBV4-2 with TRBJ2-3; TRBD2 is a possible D gene (5 bases). The CDR3 is made up of 13 amino acids. Trimming pared 5 bases from V and 4 bases from J, leaving 10 bases between. Per the germline V gene, CDR1 is LGHNA and CDR2 is YNFKEQ. CDR3 amino acids: CASSNRLSDTQYF. In DNA, the CDR3 is TGTGCCAGCAGCAATAGACTATCAGATACGCAGTATTTT.

The chain couples TRBV19 to TRBJ2-5; a weak D match, TRBD2 (5 bases). CDR3 size: 17 residues. Germline CDR1 reads LNHDA; CDR2 reads SQIVND (reference sequence). V was cut by 6 bases and J by 0 bases, with 20 bases left in between. CDR3 DNA sequence: TGTGCCAGTAGCCCCGAGGGCGGGTTGGGGTACCAAGAGACCCAGTACTTC. Translating gives CASSPEGGLGYQETQYF.

The chain is built from TRBV28 and TRBJ1-5; TRBD1 matches 10 bases. Germline V gene sequence: CDR1 MDHEN, CDR2 SYDVKM. V lost 3 bases and J lost 0; bases outside the gene matches: 5. There are 17 residues in the CDR3. The CDR3 here is CASSFPRQGASNQPQHF. CDR3 coding DNA: TGTGCCAGCAGTTTTCCCCGACAGGGGGCTAGCAATCAGCCCCAGCATTTT.

This clone was seen only once. V and J are TRBV4-1 and TRBJ2-7; 12 positions agree with TRBD1. V shed 6 bases and J 6 bases; nucleotides not matched to a gene: 9. Germline CDR1 reads MGHRA; CDR2 reads YSYEKL. The CDR3 spans 15 residues. The CDR3 loop is CASSWFEGQGAEQYF. The CDR3 coding sequence is TGCGCCAGCAGTTGGTTTGAGGGACAGGGGGCCGAGCAGTACTTC.

The rearrangement uses TRBV27 and TRBJ1-4, with TRBD1 as a possible D gene (6 bases). V shed 6 bases and J shed 4 bases, with 15 bases lying between them. The CDR3 totals 15 residues. The V gene's germline CDR1 is MNHEY and CDR2 SMNVEV (reference sequence). The CDR3 protein is CASRPTGALNEKLFF. CDR3 DNA sequence: TGTGCCAGCAGGCCGACAGGTGCCCTTAATGAAAAACTGTTTTTT.

This clone appeared a few times. The chain joins TRBV19 to TRBJ1-5, with D possibly TRBD1 on 6 matching bases. Trimming took off 4 bases at V and 0 bases at J, with 16 bases between the two ends. The CDR3 totals 17 residues. The germline V gene encodes CDR1 LNHDA and CDR2 SQIVND (reference sequence). The CDR3 is CASSTWTEEFSNQPQHF. Written as DNA, the CDR3 is TGTGCCAGTAGTACTTGGACAGAAGAATTTAGCAATCAGCCCCAGCATTTT. The whole variable domain, remainder taken from reference TRBV19 and TRBJ1-5, is DGGITQSPKYLFRKEGQNVTLSCEQNLNHDAMYWYRQDPGQGLRLIYYSQIVNDFQKGDIAEGYSVSREKKESFPLTVTSAQKNPTAFYLCASSTWTEEFSNQPQHFGDGTRLSIL.